Listed here are 21 T cell receptor beta chains from one sample, sequenced in a study of shared T cell receptors in the human thymus. TCRdb's table, derived via immunoSEQ multiplex PCR, lists solely in-frame clones and lacks some. The sample records 55,000 to 75,000 clones, more than 90% being singletons. Material: thymocytes. The receptors were gathered from a human donor.

This clone appeared once. V usage is TRBV4-3 and J usage is TRBJ2-7; possibly TRBD1 for D (5 bases). CDR3 size: 18 residues. Looked up from germline, CDR1 is LGHNA and CDR2 is YSLEER. V lost 2 bases to trimming and J lost 2 bases, with 22 bases between them. Written as DNA, the CDR3 is TGCGCCAGCAGCCAAACGCCCGGTGCAAGGGGAAACCCCTACGAGCAGTACTTC. Residues: CASSQTPGARGNPYEQYF.

The chain is built from TRBV7-2 and TRBJ1-1; D possibly corresponds to TRBD1 (5 bases). The CDR3 totals 18 residues. Germline V gene sequence: CDR1 SGHTA, CDR2 FQGNSA. The V gene lost 1 base and the J gene lost 1 base, with 19 bases spanning the gap. The CDR3 DNA follows: TGTGCCAGCAGCTTAGTGAGCCCAGACGGGGGAACGAACACTGAAGCTTTCTTT. It is translated as CASSLVSPDGGTNTEAFF.

J is TRBJ1-5 and V is TRBV7-8, with D unresolved. Trimming took off 8 bases at V and 0 bases at J, with 20 bases between the two ends. Germline V gene sequence: CDR1 SGHVS, CDR2 FQNEAQ. This CDR3 has 17 amino acids. The chain's CDR3 is CASSHEGEYNSNQPQHF. The CDR3 bases are TGTGCCAGCTCGCATGAGGGCGAATATAATAGCAATCAGCCCCAGCATTTT.

This clone was picked up one time. The rearrangement links TRBV6-1 to TRBJ2-3; the match to TRBD2 covers 9 bases. CDR1 and CDR2 (germline): MNHNS, SASEGT. Trimming removed 2 bases from V and 1 base from J; junction bases left unmatched: 7. This CDR3 has 17 amino acids. The CDR3 loop reads CASSELRAGGCTDTQYF. The CDR3 DNA reads as TGTGCCAGCAGTGAACTTAGAGCGGGGGGTTGCACAGATACGCAGTATTTT.

The genes are TRBV11-3 and TRBJ2-5, with 9 bases identical to TRBD1. The CDR3 is 15 amino acids. The germline V gene has CDR1 SGHNT and CDR2 YENEEA. The ends lost 2 bases at V and 4 bases at J; junction bases unmatched: 5. The CDR3, as DNA: TGTGCCAGCAGCTTATCGGACAGGGGAGGAGAGACCCAGTACTTC. Residues: CASSLSDRGGETQYF.

The J gene is TRBJ2-5, the V gene TRBV4-1, with TRBD2 matching 8 bases. CDR1 is MGHRA and CDR2 is YSYEKL in the germline V gene. This CDR3 has 17 residues. The ends lost 4 bases at V and 2 bases at J; junction bases unmatched: 12. CDR3: CASSLKSPRGGQETQYF. CDR3 DNA sequence: TGCGCCAGCAGCCTCAAATCCCCCCGGGGGGGTCAAGAGACCCAGTACTTC.

The gene calls are TRBV7-2 and TRBJ1-2; TRBD1 might be the D (5 bases). The CDR3 spans 17 residues. The V end was cut by 5 bases, the J end by 5 bases, with 24 bases between. CDR1 is SGHTA, CDR2 FQGNSA, per germline. The CDR3 spells CASSPNNRDPYAYGYTF. CDR3 DNA: TGTGCCAGCAGCCCCAATAACCGGGACCCTTACGCGTATGGCTACACCTTC.

CDR3 DNA sequence: TGTGCCAGCAGTCCACGAAAAGGGGTACAGGGTAACTATGGCTACACCTTC. Translating gives CASSPRKGVQGNYGYTF. V usage is TRBV28 and J usage is TRBJ1-2; tentative D call: TRBD1 (6 bases). The CDR3 spans 17 residues. The germline gives CDR1 MDHEN, CDR2 SYDVKM. V was clipped by 5 bases and J by 1 base, with 20 bases between them.

This rearrangement joins TRBV7-6 to TRBJ2-4; D possibly corresponds to TRBD2 (6 bases). The V end lost 2 bases, the J end lost 2 bases, and 13 bases lay between the germline ends. CDR1 and CDR2 from the germline V gene are SGHVS and FNYEAQ. The CDR3 runs to 16 residues. DNA for the CDR3: TGTGCCAGCAGCTTATCGGGGGAAATACCCAAAAACATTCAGTACTTC. Its protein product is CASSLSGEIPKNIQYF. The full variable domain, in which reference TRBV7-6 and TRBJ2-4 provide the parts outside the CDR3, is GAGVSQSPRYKVTKRGQDVALRCDPISGHVSLYWYRQALGQGPEFLTYFNYEAQQDKSGLPNDRFSAERPEGSISTLTIQRTEQRDSAMYRCASSLSGEIPKNIQYFGAGTRLSVL.

This sequence joins TRBV6-1 and TRBJ2-7; D is unclear. The ends were cut back, 6 bases at V and 3 bases at J, with 18 bases in the middle. The V gene's germline CDR1 is MNHNS and CDR2 SASEGT. CDR3 size: 15 residues. CDR3 loop: CASRREKQPNYEQYF. The CDR3 region has the DNA TGTGCCAGCAGGCGAGAAAAACAGCCTAACTACGAGCAGTACTTC.

The chain is built from TRBV5-4 and TRBJ2-7; TRBD1 matches 9 bases. Germline V lookup: CDR1 SGHNT, CDR2 YYREEE (reference sequence). V trimming: 2 bases; J trimming: 3 bases; junction bases outside the gene matches: 6. This CDR3 spans 15 amino acids. The CDR3 spells CASSFKGTGYYEQYF. CDR3 sequence (DNA): TGTGCCAGCAGCTTCAAGGGGACAGGGTACTACGAGCAGTACTTC. Combining the CDR3 with reference TRBV5-4 and TRBJ2-7 gives the whole variable domain ETGVTQSPTHLIKTRGQQVTLRCSSQSGHNTVSWYQQALGQGPQFIFQYYREEENGRGNFPPRFSGLQFPNYSSELNVNALELDDSALYLCASSFKGTGYYEQYFGPGTRLTVT.

This chain links TRBV7-6 with TRBJ1-1; 9 bases match TRBD1. Germline V CDR1 and CDR2: SGHVS, FNYEAQ. J gave up 0 bases and V 5 bases, and 10 bases lay outside the gene matches. This CDR3 is 17 amino acids long. CDR3 sequence (DNA): TGTGCCAGCAGCGACCGGGACAGGGATAGACTGAACACTGAAGCTTTCTTT. It codes for CASSDRDRDRLNTEAFF.

V and J are TRBV29-1 and TRBJ1-1, with D perhaps TRBD1 (6 bases). With 3 bases removed from V and 1 base from J, the gap between germline ends came to 21 bases. Per the germline V gene, CDR1 is SQVTM and CDR2 is ANQGSEA. This CDR3 is 17 amino acids long. CDR3 nucleotides: TGCAGCGTTGATTCCCGGACAGTCCTAAAGTCGAACACTGAAGCTTTCTTT. It translates to CSVDSRTVLKSNTEAFF.

This clone was counted once. V and J are TRBV19 and TRBJ1-1; 8 bases align to TRBD1. The germline V gene encodes CDR1 LNHDA and CDR2 SQIVND (reference sequence). The length of the CDR3 is 18 residues. The ends lost 6 bases at V and 3 bases at J; junction bases unmatched: 18. DNA of the CDR3: TGTGCCAGTAGGGGAACCAATCACAGGGGGTCGGGGGACACTGAAGCTTTCTTT. As protein: CASRGTNHRGSGDTEAFF.

The genes are TRBV7-3 and TRBJ2-3, with D unresolved. Germline V gives CDR1 SGHTA, CDR2 FQGTGA. Deletions cut 2 bases from V and 2 bases from J, with 5 bases between. The CDR3 is 13 amino acids. The CDR3 nucleotides are TGTGCCAGCAGCTTATATCCCACAGATACGCAGTATTTT. Encoded protein: CASSLYPTDTQYF.

The V gene is TRBV27, the J gene TRBJ2-7; tentative D call: TRBD1 (6 bases). The CDR3 consists of 15 residues. V lost 5 bases to trimming and J lost 2 bases, with 16 bases between them. Germline V gene sequence: CDR1 MNHEY, CDR2 SMNVEV (reference sequence). In nucleotides, the CDR3 is TGTGCCAGCAGTCTAAAACAGGGAATGGCCTACGAGCAGTACTTC. Protein sequence: CASSLKQGMAYEQYF.

The chain couples TRBV7-9 to TRBJ1-2; 10 bases map to TRBD1. In germline, CDR1 is SEHNR, CDR2 FQNEAQ (reference sequence). CDR3 length: 18 residues. The V gene end was trimmed by 6 bases and the J gene end by 0 bases; junction bases not matched to a gene: 13. The CDR3 protein is CASSHNLGTGVPNYGYTF. The DNA of the CDR3 is TGTGCCAGCAGTCACAACTTAGGGACAGGGGTTCCTAACTATGGCTACACCTTC.

V is TRBV5-6 and J is TRBJ2-3; D is perhaps TRBD1 (5 bases). The CDR3 sequence is 15 residues long. The germline V and J ends were trimmed by 7 bases and 0 bases, with 15 bases remaining between them. Germline V gene lookup returns CDR1 SGHDT and CDR2 YYEEEE. This CDR3 is CASGGRATSTDTQYF. The CDR3 DNA sequence: TGTGCCAGCGGCGGCAGGGCGACTAGCACAGATACGCAGTATTTT.

This sequence joins TRBV14 and TRBJ2-7, with TRBD1 as a possible D gene (5 bases). The CDR3 spans 19 residues. V was shortened by 1 base and J by 4 bases, with 26 bases between the two germline ends. CDR1 SGHDN and CDR2 FVKESK come from the germline V gene. CDR3 sequence: CASSQARVGAENLHYEQYF. The DNA of the CDR3 is TGTGCCAGCAGCCAAGCCCGAGTTGGGGCCGAGAACTTACATTACGAGCAGTACTTC.

The rearrangement links TRBV12-5 to TRBJ1-5; TRBD1 matches at 9 bases. Looked up from germline, CDR1 is LGHNT and CDR2 is FRNRAP. There are 18 residues in the CDR3. Losses at the gene ends were 1 base for V and 0 bases for J; bases not matched to a gene: 7. CDR3 residues: CASGLGTGDYYSNQPQHF. In DNA, the CDR3 is TGTGCTAGTGGTTTGGGGACAGGGGACTACTATAGCAATCAGCCCCAGCATTTT. Complete variable domain (other parts from reference TRBV12-5 and TRBJ1-5): DARVTQTPRHKVTEMGQEVTMRCQPILGHNTVFWYRQTMMQGLELLAYFRNRAPLDDSGMPKDRFSAEMPDATLATLKIQPSEPRDSAVYFCASGLGTGDYYSNQPQHFGDGTRLSIL.

This chain links TRBV15 with TRBJ1-6, with D unresolved. Germline CDR1 LNHNV, CDR2 YYDKDF (reference sequence). V was cut by 5 bases and J by 8 bases, with 16 bases left in between. The CDR3 spans 15 residues. CDR3 nucleotide sequence: TGTGCCACCAGCCATGGGAAGGGAGGGCATTCACCCCTCCACTTT. Its protein product is CATSHGKGGHSPLHF.